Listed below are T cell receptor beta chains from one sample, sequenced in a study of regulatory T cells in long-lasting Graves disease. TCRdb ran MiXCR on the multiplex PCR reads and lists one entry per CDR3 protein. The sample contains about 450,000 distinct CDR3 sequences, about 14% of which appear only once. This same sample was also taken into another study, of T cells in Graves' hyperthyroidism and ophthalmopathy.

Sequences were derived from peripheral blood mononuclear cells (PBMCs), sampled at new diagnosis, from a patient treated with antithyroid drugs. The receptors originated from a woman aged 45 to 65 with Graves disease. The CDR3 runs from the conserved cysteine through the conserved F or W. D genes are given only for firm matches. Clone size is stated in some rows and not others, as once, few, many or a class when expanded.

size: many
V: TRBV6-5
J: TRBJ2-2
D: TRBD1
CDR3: CASSYFRTGSTGELFF
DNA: TGTGCCAGCAGTTACTTCAGGACAGGGAGCACCGGGGAGCTGTTTTTT

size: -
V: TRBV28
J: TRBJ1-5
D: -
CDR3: CASSLTLERNQPQHF
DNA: TGTGCCAGCAGTTTAACGCTCGAGAGAAATCAGCCCCAGCATTTT

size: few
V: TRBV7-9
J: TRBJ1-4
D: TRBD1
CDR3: CASSWDRLSEKLFF
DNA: TGTGCCAGCAGCTGGGACAGGCTCTCTGAAAAACTGTTTTTT

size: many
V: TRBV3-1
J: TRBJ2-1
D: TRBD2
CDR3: CASSQDVGLAGGSANEQFF
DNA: TGTGCCAGCAGCCAAGATGTGGGACTAGCGGGAGGGAGCGCCAATGAGCAGTTCTTC

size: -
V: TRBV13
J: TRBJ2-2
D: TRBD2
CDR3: CASSPALAGVGTGELFF
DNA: TGTGCCAGCAGCCCTGCACTAGCGGGAGTAGGCACCGGGGAGCTGTTTTTT

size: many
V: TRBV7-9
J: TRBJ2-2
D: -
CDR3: CASIPPGTPYTGELFF
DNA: TGTGCCAGCATCCCCCCCGGGACACCATACACCGGGGAGCTGTTTTTT

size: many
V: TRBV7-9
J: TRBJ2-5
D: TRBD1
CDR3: CASSFRTGAFDETQYF
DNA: TGTGCCAGCAGCTTCCGGACAGGGGCCTTCGATGAGACCCAGTACTTC

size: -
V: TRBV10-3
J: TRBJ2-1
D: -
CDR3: CAISTATTPYNEQFF
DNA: TGTGCCATCAGTACGGCGACTACCCCCTACAATGAGCAGTTCTTC

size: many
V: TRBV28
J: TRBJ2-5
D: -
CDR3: CASRPRTWKISGTQYF
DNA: TGTGCCAGCAGGCCCCGAACTTGGAAAATAAGCGGGACCCAGTACTTC

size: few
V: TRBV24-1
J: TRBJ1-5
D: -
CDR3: CATSDSNQPQHF
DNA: TGTGCCACCAGTGATTCAAATCAGCCCCAGCATTTT

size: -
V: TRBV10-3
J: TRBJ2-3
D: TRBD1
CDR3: CAISRTGTVNADTQYF
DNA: TGTGCCATCAGCAGAACCGGGACAGTTAACGCAGATACGCAGTATTTT

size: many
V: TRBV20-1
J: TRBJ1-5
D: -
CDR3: CSARWQDGQPQHF
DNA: TGCAGTGCTAGATGGCAGGATGGTCAGCCCCAGCATTTT

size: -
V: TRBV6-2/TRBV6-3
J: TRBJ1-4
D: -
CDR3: CASRRVATNEKLFF
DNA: TGTGCCAGCAGGAGGGTTGCGACTAATGAAAAACTGTTTTTT

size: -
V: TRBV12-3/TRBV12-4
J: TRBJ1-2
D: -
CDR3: CASSSPPGGYTF
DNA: TGTGCCAGCAGTTCCCCCCCTGGAGGCTACACCTTC

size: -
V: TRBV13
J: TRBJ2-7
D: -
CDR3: CASSPRLMVYEQYF
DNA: TGTGCCAGCAGCCCTCGACTGATGGTCTACGAGCAGTACTTC

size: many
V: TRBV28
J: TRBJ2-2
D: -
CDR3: CASILGQNTGELFF
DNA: TGTGCCAGCATCTTGGGGCAGAACACCGGGGAGCTGTTTTTT

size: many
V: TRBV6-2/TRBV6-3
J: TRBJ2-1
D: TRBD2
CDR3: CASSYQGLAGVNEQFF
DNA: TGTGCCAGCAGTTACCAGGGACTAGCGGGAGTCAATGAGCAGTTCTTC

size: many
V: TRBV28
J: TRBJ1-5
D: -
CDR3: CASAWVRGRGQPQHF
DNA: TGTGCCAGCGCTTGGGTAAGGGGAAGGGGCCAGCCCCAGCATTTT

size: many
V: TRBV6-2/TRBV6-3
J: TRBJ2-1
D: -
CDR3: CASSRGSYNEQFF
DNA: TGTGCCAGCAGCCGGGGATCATACAATGAGCAGTTCTTC

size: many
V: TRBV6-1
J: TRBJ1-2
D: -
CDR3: CASSALYGYGYTF
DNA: TGTGCCAGCAGTGCCCTATACGGCTATGGCTACACCTTC

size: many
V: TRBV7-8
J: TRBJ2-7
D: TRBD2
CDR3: CASSLGEAGSSYEQYF
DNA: TGTGCCAGCAGCTTAGGGGAAGCGGGGTCCTCCTACGAGCAGTACTTC

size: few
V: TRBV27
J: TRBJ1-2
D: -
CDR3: CASSLIYRPNNYGYTF
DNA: TGTGCCAGCAGTCTAATTTACAGGCCTAATAACTATGGCTACACCTTC

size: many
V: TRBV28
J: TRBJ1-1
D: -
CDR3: CASSSSYGMNTEAFF
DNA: TGTGCCAGCAGTTCGAGTTACGGCATGAACACTGAAGCTTTCTTT

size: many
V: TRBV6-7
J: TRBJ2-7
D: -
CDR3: CASIGTQLTYEQYF
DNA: TGTGCCAGCATCGGGACCCAGCTCACCTACGAGCAGTACTTC

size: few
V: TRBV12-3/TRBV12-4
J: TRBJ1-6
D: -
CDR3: CASSLSGGAYNSPLHF
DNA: TGTGCCAGCAGTTTAAGCGGGGGCGCCTATAATTCACCCCTCCACTTT

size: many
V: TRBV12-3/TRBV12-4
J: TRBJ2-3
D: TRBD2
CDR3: CASTEGLHTDTQYF
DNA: TGTGCCAGCACCGAGGGACTACACACAGATACGCAGTATTTT

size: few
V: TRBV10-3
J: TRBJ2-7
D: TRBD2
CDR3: CASGGAGRSYEQYF
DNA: TGTGCCAGCGGGGGGGCCGGCAGGTCCTACGAGCAGTACTTC

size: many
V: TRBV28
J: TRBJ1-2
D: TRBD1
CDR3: CASSLPSGQGGRYGYTF
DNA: TGTGCCAGCAGTTTGCCCTCGGGACAGGGCGGACGGTATGGCTACACCTTC